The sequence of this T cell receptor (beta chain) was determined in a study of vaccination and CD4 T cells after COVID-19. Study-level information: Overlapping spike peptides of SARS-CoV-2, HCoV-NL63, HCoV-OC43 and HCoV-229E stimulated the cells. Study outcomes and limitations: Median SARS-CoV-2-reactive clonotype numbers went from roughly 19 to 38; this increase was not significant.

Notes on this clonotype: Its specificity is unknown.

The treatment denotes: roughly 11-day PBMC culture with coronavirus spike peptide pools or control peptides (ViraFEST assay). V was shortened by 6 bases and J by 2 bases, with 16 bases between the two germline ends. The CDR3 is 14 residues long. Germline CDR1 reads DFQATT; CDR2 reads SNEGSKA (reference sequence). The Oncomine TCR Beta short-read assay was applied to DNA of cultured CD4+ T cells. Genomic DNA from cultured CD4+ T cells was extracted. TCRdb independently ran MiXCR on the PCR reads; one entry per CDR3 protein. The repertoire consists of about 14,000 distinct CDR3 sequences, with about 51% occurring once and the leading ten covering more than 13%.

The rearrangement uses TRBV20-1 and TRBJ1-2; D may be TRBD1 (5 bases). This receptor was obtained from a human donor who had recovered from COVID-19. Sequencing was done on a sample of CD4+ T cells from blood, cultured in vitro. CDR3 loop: CSARVWGVNYGYTF. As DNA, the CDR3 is TGCAGTGCCCGAGTATGGGGGGTGAACTATGGCTACACCTTC.